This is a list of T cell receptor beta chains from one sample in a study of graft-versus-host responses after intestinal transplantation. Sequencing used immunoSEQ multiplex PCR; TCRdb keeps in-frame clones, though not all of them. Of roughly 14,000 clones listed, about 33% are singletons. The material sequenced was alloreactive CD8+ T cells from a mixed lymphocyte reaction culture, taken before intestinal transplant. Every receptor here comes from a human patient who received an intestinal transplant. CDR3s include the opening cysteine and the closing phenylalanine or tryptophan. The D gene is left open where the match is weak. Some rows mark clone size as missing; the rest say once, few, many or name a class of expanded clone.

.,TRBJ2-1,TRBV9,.,TGTGCCAGCAGCCCCGACGCGGGGAGCTCCTACAATGAGCAGTTCTTC,CASSPDAGSSYNEQFF
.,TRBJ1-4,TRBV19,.,TGTGCCAGTAGTGACAGGTTATGGTATGAAAAACTGTTTTTT,CASSDRLWYEKLFF
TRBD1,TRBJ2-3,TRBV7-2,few,TGTGCCAGCAGCTTAGCGACAGGGGGCACAGATACGCAGTATTTT,CASSLATGGTDTQYF
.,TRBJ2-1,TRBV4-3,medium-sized,TGCGCCAGCAGCCAAGACGGGCAGGGCTCCTACAATGAGCAGTTCTTC,CASSQDGQGSYNEQFF
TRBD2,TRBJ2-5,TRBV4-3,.,TGCGCCAGCAGCCAAGTGGCTAGCGGCCAAGAGACCCAGTACTTC,CASSQVASGQETQYF
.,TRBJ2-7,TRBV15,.,TGTGCCACCAGCAGACGCGGGGCCTCCTACGAGCAGTACTTC,CATSRRGASYEQYF
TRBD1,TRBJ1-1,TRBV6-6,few,TGTGCCAGCAGTCCAACCTTGACAGGGGAAGCTTTCTTT,CASSPTLTGEAFF
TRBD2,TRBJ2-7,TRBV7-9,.,TGTGCCAGCAGCTTAGCAATTGGGCTAGCGGCAAGCTACGAGCAGTACTTC,CASSLAIGLAASYEQYF
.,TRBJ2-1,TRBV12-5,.,TGTGCTAGTGGTTTGAAATATAGGGGCCCCTCCTACAATGAGCAGTTCTTC,CASGLKYRGPSYNEQFF
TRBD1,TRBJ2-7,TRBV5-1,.,TGCGCCAGCAGCCCAGACAGGGGGAGTAGTTACGAGCAGTACTTC,CASSPDRGSSYEQYF
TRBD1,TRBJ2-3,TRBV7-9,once,TGTGCCAGCAGCTTAGCCCCCAGGGGGACAGATACGCAGTATTTT,CASSLAPRGTDTQYF
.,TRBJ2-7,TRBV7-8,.,TGTGCCAGCAGCCCTCAGGCAGGGGGGTACGAGCAGTACTTC,CASSPQAGGYEQYF
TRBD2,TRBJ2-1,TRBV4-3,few,TGCGCCAGCAGCCAAGCGACTAGCGGGACCTACAATGAGCAGTTCTTC,CASSQATSGTYNEQFF
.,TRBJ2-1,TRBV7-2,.,TGTGCCAGCAGCTTAGCTGGGGGGGCGGTTGAGCAGTTCTTC,CASSLAGGAVEQFF
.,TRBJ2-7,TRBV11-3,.,TGTGCCAGCAGCACAACCGGGACTGATTACGAGCAGTACTTC,CASSTTGTDYEQYF
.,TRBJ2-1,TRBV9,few,TGTGCCAGCAGCGTAGATAGCGGAGGCTACAATGAGCAGTTCTTC,CASSVDSGGYNEQFF
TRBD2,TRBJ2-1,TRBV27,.,TGTGCCAGCAGGCTACTAGCGGGGGGGCCGAGCTCCTACAATGAGCAGTTCTTC,CASRLLAGGPSSYNEQFF
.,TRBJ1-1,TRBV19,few,TGTGCCAGTAGTATCCCAGGGGCGAACACTGAAGCTTTCTTT,CASSIPGANTEAFF
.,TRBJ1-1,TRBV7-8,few,TGTGCCAGCAGCGCTAGAACAGGGAACACTGAAGCTTTCTTT,CASSARTGNTEAFF
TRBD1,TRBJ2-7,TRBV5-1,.,TGCGCCAGCAGCTTGGGGGGGCTGCGGACAGGGTACGAGCAGTACTTC,CASSLGGLRTGYEQYF
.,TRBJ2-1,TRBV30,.,TGTGCCTGGAGCGCCAATTACGGGAATGAGCAGTTCTTC,CAWSANYGNEQFF
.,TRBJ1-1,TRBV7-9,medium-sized,TGTGCCAGCAGGTATACAGGTAACACTGAAGCTTTCTTT,CASRYTGNTEAFF
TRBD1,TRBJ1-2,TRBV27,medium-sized,TGTGCCAGCAGTTTATCCGGGACAGGGTTACTGGAGGGCTACACCTTC,CASSLSGTGLLEGYTF
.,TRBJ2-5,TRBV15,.,TGTGCCACCAGCGCCAGCCAAGAGACCCAGTACTTC,CATSASQETQYF
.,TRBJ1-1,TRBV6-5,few,TGTGCCAGCAGACTCGGGGACACTGAAGCTTTCTTT,CASRLGDTEAFF
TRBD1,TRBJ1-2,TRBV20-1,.,TGCAGTGCTAGAAGGGACAGCTACTACACCTTC,CSARRDSYYTF
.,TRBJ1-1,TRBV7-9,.,TGTGCCAGCAGTTCAGGGTCCACTGAAGCTTTCTTT,CASSSGSTEAFF